The clone carrying this TCR beta chain has only a few counts. Losses at the gene ends were 7 bases for V and 9 bases for J; bases not matched to a gene: 7. The CDR3 runs 14 residues. In germline, CDR1 is LNHDA, CDR2 SQIVND (reference sequence). This specimen comes from a study of control samples from healthy donors and cancer patients. Method: immunoSEQ multiplex PCR; TCRdb's copy keeps in-frame clones and lacks some. The data show some 100,000 clones, around three quarters seen once. The sequencing sample was made of blood. V and J are TRBV19 and TRBJ1-6; 9 bases fit TRBD1. The source is a woman under 40 in good health. CDR3 amino acids: CASTQGQGASPLHF. DNA for the CDR3: TGTGCCAGTACCCAGGGACAGGGAGCTTCACCCCTCCACTTT.